This T cell receptor (beta chain) was captured by sequencing in a study of blood T cell repertoires in COVID-19. The CDR3 covers 15 residues. The J segment lost 5 bases and the V segment lost 2 bases, leaving 9 bases of the junction unmatched. The table came from immunoSEQ multiplex PCR; TCRdb's copy has only in-frame clones and leaves some out. The sample has around 230,000 clones, roughly nine tenths seen once; the top ten hold approximately 0.7%. J is TRBJ1-2 and V is TRBV5-3; 7 bases are a match to TRBD1. TRBV5-3 is an ORF; its function is uncertain. The sequence was collected from a man aged 35-49 years with acute or convalescent COVID-19. The sequencing sample was made of peripheral blood. In nucleotides, the CDR3 is TGTGCCAGAAGCTTATGGACAGGCCCCTATTATGGCTACACCTTC. This codes for CARSLWTGPYYGYTF.